This T cell receptor beta chain emerged from a study of control samples from healthy donors and cancer patients. Only in-frame clones appear in the TCRdb table, and some are missing; sequencing was by immunoSEQ multiplex PCR. The data show about 110,000 clones, roughly 89% seen once. The length of the CDR3 is 13 residues. Germline CDR1 reads MNHEY; CDR2 reads SMNVEV (reference sequence). The ends were cut back, 3 bases at V and 7 bases at J, with 12 bases in the middle. The receptor was derived from a woman between 45 and 60 years old in good health. This rearrangement joins TRBV27 to TRBJ1-2; no clear D. Sequencing was done on a sample of blood. CDR3 coding DNA: TGTGCCAGCAGTTTTAGGGAAGGCAGTGGCTACACCTTC. Its translation is CASSFREGSGYTF.